The source of this TCR beta chain is a study of cytotoxic CD8 clonotypes in ibrutinib-treated CLL. Regarding the study as a whole: Higher circulating CD8+ T-cell counts strongly accompanied higher baseline clonality, above age-matched healthy donors.

Concerning this clone itself: The antigen is unknown.

The CDR3 is 19 residues long. Germline-derived CDR1 and CDR2 are SGHRS and YFSETQ. V trimming: 4 bases; J trimming: 0 bases; junction bases outside the gene matches: 14. Sequencing was designed to attain a depth spanning 1 in 200,000 to 1 in 1 million T cells. Using immunoSEQ multiplex PCR, the repertoire was profiled, and TCRdb retains in-frame clones only, with some absent. The sample consists of around 30,000 clones, 62% of them appearing once. The chain combines TRBV5-1 with TRBJ1-5; TRBD1 matches at 9 bases. The material was PBMCs, obtained before ibrutinib treatment. This TCR was recovered from a human donor with chronic lymphocytic leukemia. The CDR3 spells CASSPGPGQGVFSNQPQHF. CDR3 in DNA: TGCGCCAGCAGCCCAGGTCCGGGACAGGGTGTATTTAGCAATCAGCCCCAGCATTTT.